What follows are 25 T cell receptor beta chains derived from one specimen sequenced in a study of blood T cell repertoires in COVID-19. The assay was immunoSEQ multiplex PCR, and TCRdb's table has in-frame clones only and misses some. The table shows 170,000 or so clones, with 85% occurring only once. The source material was PBMCs or T cells enriched from blood (not recorded which). Every receptor here comes from a middle-aged man who had recovered from COVID-19.

The chain joins TRBV10-3 to TRBJ2-6; D might be TRBD2 (6 bases). V shed 8 bases and J shed 2 bases, with 10 bases lying between them. This CDR3 is built from 14 residues. Germline values: CDR1 ENHRY, CDR2 SYGVKD. The CDR3 loop is CAIRTGAGANVLTF. The CDR3 DNA sequence: TGTGCCATCCGGACGGGGGCTGGGGCCAACGTCCTGACTTTC.

V usage is TRBV7-2 and J usage is TRBJ2-1, with a weak D call TRBD1 (6 bases). The germline V gene has CDR1 SGHTA and CDR2 FQGNSA. The CDR3 extends over 14 amino acids. The V gene lost 10 bases and the J gene lost 7 bases, with 20 bases spanning the gap. The CDR3 region is CATKQGGGSNEQFF. The DNA of the CDR3 is TGTGCCACTAAGCAAGGTGGGGGCTCGAATGAGCAGTTCTTC.

The chain links TRBV2 to TRBJ1-2, with 8 bases identical to TRBD1. J was trimmed by 4 bases and V by 7 bases; bases with no gene match: 5. This CDR3 contains 13 residues. CDR1 is SNHLY, CDR2 FYNNEI, per germline. The CDR3 DNA reads TGTGCCAGCACCCAGGGGGCTGGCTATGGCTACACCTTC. Translating gives CASTQGAGYGYTF. Together with reference TRBV2 and TRBJ1-2, the CDR3 gives the full variable domain: EPEVTQTPSHQVTQMGQEVILRCVPISNHLYFYWYRQILGQKVEFLVSFYNNEISEKSEIFDDQFSVERPDGSNFTLKIRSTKLEDSAMYFCASTQGAGYGYTFGSGTRLTVV.

The CDR3, as DNA: TGTGCCAGTAGTGGTCAGGGTAGTACTGAAGCTTTCTTT. It yields the protein CASSGQGSTEAFF. V usage is TRBV19 and J usage is TRBJ1-1; D is perhaps TRBD1 (5 bases). V was cut by 5 bases and J by 5 bases, with 12 bases left in between. The germline V gene encodes CDR1 LNHDA and CDR2 SQIVND (reference sequence). This CDR3 spans 13 amino acids.

The rearrangement uses TRBV5-6 and TRBJ1-4; 11 bases fit TRBD1. Germline V gene sequence: CDR1 SGHDT, CDR2 YYEEEE. CDR3 length equals 16 residues. V was pared by 3 bases and J by 5 bases, with 6 bases of the junction left unmatched. The CDR3: CASSSAGQGGNEKLFF. CDR3 bases: TGTGCCAGCAGCTCGGCGGGACAGGGGGGAAATGAAAAACTGTTTTTT.

This rearrangement joins TRBV9 to TRBJ2-2, with D perhaps matching TRBD2 (6 bases). V lost 4 bases and J lost 1, with 11 bases in between. CDR1 SGDLS and CDR2 YYNGEE come from the germline V gene. The CDR3 contains 15 residues. The CDR3 sequence: CASSPGAGNTGELFF. CDR3 bases: TGTGCCAGCAGCCCAGGAGCGGGGAACACCGGGGAGCTGTTTTTT.

The sample holds a few counts of this clone. The chain employs TRBV9 and TRBJ1-3, with D unclear. Germline V gene sequence: CDR1 SGDLS, CDR2 YYNGEE. The CDR3 sequence is 14 residues long. Between the trimmed V and J ends, which lost 4 bases and 2 bases, there was a span of 10 bases. CDR3 DNA: TGTGCCAGCAGCATCAGTGTCGCTGGAAACACCATATATTTT. Translating it yields CASSISVAGNTIYF.

The V call is TRBV9, the J call TRBJ2-7; D might be TRBD2 (6 bases). V was shortened by 7 bases and J by 5 bases, with 13 bases between the two germline ends. The CDR3 spans 12 residues. Looked up from germline, CDR1 is SGDLS and CDR2 is YYNGEE. CDR3: CASGGGRDEQYF. DNA of the CDR3: TGTGCCAGCGGAGGAGGGCGCGACGAGCAGTACTTC.

The rearrangement uses TRBV9 and TRBJ1-3; 8 bases agree with TRBD1. After removal of 4 bases from V and 2 bases from J, the junction contained 5 bases not matched to a gene. The CDR3 runs 15 residues. CDR1 is SGDLS and CDR2 is YYNGEE in the germline V gene. The CDR3 region is CASSPVQGAGNTIYF. The CDR3 coding sequence is TGTGCCAGCAGCCCCGTACAGGGGGCTGGAAACACCATATATTTT.

This chain connects TRBV7-5 to TRBJ1-2; TRBD1 reflects the table's D call only, with no check against the DNA. TRBV7-5 is a pseudogene locus. This CDR3 contains 17 residues. This CDR3 reads CARSKSPLDRANYGYTF. In DNA form, the CDR3 reads TGTGCCAGAAGCAAAAGCCCCTTGGACAGGGCTAACTATGGCTACACCTTC.

V is TRBV5-1 and J is TRBJ2-1; 14 positions agree with TRBD2. V was pared by 4 bases and J by 2 bases, with 5 bases of the junction left unmatched. CDR1 and CDR2 (germline): SGHRS, YFSETQ. This CDR3 comprises 17 residues. The CDR3 coding sequence is TGCGCCAGCAGCACGGGACTAGCGGGAGCAACCTACAATGAGCAGTTCTTC. Its translation is CASSTGLAGATYNEQFF. Based on the CDR3 plus reference TRBV5-1 and TRBJ2-1, the full variable domain is KAGVTQTPRYLIKTRGQQVTLSCSPISGHRSVSWYQQTPGQGLQFLFEYFSETQRNKGNFPGRFSGRQFSNSRSEMNVSTLELGDSALYLCASSTGLAGATYNEQFFGPGTRLTVL.

This clone appeared once. The chain employs TRBV9 and TRBJ1-2; no reliable D call. Per germline, CDR1 SGDLS and CDR2 YYNGEE. The CDR3 runs 15 residues. Trimming removed 0 bases at V and 0 bases at J, with 9 bases between. Written as DNA, the CDR3 is TGTGCCAGCAGCGTAGATCCCGGGACTAACTATGGCTACACCTTC. It is translated as CASSVDPGTNYGYTF.

The V and J genes are TRBV9 and TRBJ1-6; tentative D call: TRBD1 (5 bases). This CDR3 comprises 17 residues. The V end lost 3 bases, the J end lost 5 bases, and 18 bases lay between the germline ends. The germline gives CDR1 SGDLS, CDR2 YYNGEE. CDR3 coding DNA: TGTGCCAGCAGCGCGGGGGGAGTCCCGAGGCATAATTCACCCCTCCACTTT. It encodes CASSAGGVPRHNSPLHF.

J is TRBJ2-1 and V is TRBV9; TRBD1 aligns across 10 bases. The V gene's germline CDR1 is SGDLS and CDR2 YYNGEE. J gave up 7 bases and V 3 bases, and 10 bases lay outside the gene matches. CDR3 length: 16 amino acids. Here the CDR3 DNA reads TGTGCCAGCAGCGAACCGACAGGGGGCGGTAATAATGAGCAGTTCTTC. It encodes CASSEPTGGGNNEQFF. The full variable domain, in which reference TRBV9 and TRBJ2-1 provide the parts outside the CDR3, is DSGVTQTPKHLITATGQRVTLRCSPRSGDLSVYWYQQSLDQGLQFLIQYYNGEERAKGNILERFSAQQFPDLHSELNLSSLELGDSALYFCASSEPTGGGNNEQFFGPGTRLTVL.

The chain links TRBV7-9 to TRBJ2-1, with 7 bases lining up with TRBD1. CDR3 length: 14 amino acids. Germline V gene sequence: CDR1 SEHNR, CDR2 FQNEAQ (reference sequence). The V gene end was trimmed by 5 bases and the J gene end by 4 bases; junction bases not matched to a gene: 5. CDR3 sequence reads: CASSQSTGYNEQFF. The CDR3 nucleotides are TGTGCCAGCAGCCAATCGACAGGGTACAATGAGCAGTTCTTC.

In this sample, this clone turned up once. The chain links TRBV4-1 to TRBJ1-2; 10 bases agree with TRBD1. V shed 1 base and J 7 bases; nucleotides not matched to a gene: 3. CDR1 MGHRA and CDR2 YSYEKL come from the germline V gene. The CDR3 totals 14 residues. The CDR3 coding sequence is TGCGCCAGCAGCCAAGGGGGACAGGGGTCTGGCTACACCTTC. Protein sequence: CASSQGGQGSGYTF.

The rearrangement uses TRBV5-1 and TRBJ1-1; D gene unclear. Germline V gene data show CDR1 as SGHRS and CDR2 as YFSETQ. Trimming took off 4 bases at V and 0 bases at J, with 10 bases between the two ends. The length of the CDR3 is 14 residues. The CDR3 spells CASSMNGLNTEAFF. The DNA of the CDR3 is TGCGCCAGCAGCATGAACGGTTTGAACACTGAAGCTTTCTTT.

J is TRBJ1-3 and V is TRBV7-8; D remains unclear. Between the trimmed V and J ends, which lost 1 base and 2 bases, there was a span of 9 bases. The germline CDR1 and CDR2 sequences are SGHVS and FQNEAQ. The CDR3 contains 15 residues. CDR3 DNA sequence: TGTGCCAGCAGCTTAGAGCGGGCACCTGGAAACACCATATATTTT. Amino acids: CASSLERAPGNTIYF. The whole variable domain, filled in from reference TRBV7-8 and TRBJ1-3, reads GAGVSQSPRYKVAKRGQDVALRCDPISGHVSLFWYQQALGQGPEFLTYFQNEAQLDKSGLPSDRFFAERPEGSVSTLKIQRTQQEDSAVYLCASSLERAPGNTIYFGEGSWLTVV.

The chain combines TRBV6-5 with TRBJ2-5; 7 nucleotides line up with TRBD1. The germline gives CDR1 MNHEY, CDR2 SVGAGI. This CDR3 contains 14 residues. Trimming took 6 bases from V and 4 from J; bases not matched to a gene: 8. As DNA, the CDR3 is TGTGCCAGCAGGGACCCCGGACAGGCAGAGACCCAGTACTTC. Translation gives CASRDPGQAETQYF.

This chain links TRBV4-1 with TRBJ1-5; TRBD1 might be the D (6 bases). This CDR3 has 16 amino acids. Trimming took off 3 bases at V and 0 bases at J, with 12 bases between the two ends. The germline V gene has CDR1 MGHRA and CDR2 YSYEKL. Written as DNA, the CDR3 is TGCGCCAGCAGCCAGGGGGCTTTTTATAGCAATCAGCCCCAGCATTTT. Translated, it gives CASSQGAFYSNQPQHF.

The chain couples TRBV5-4 to TRBJ2-7; TRBD1 agrees at 9 bases. The CDR3 is made up of 15 amino acids. Germline V CDR1 and CDR2: SGHNT, YYREEE (reference sequence). The ends lost 7 bases at V and 2 bases at J; junction bases unmatched: 10. The CDR3 spells CASGPRDRVPYEQYF. Written as DNA, the CDR3 is TGTGCCAGCGGACCCCGGGACAGGGTCCCCTACGAGCAGTACTTC.

Only a few counts were recorded for this clone. This rearrangement joins TRBV19 to TRBJ1-4; 7 bases agree with TRBD1. The germline gives CDR1 LNHDA, CDR2 SQIVND (reference sequence). Unmatched junction bases numbered 14, after V lost 7 bases and J lost 12 bases. The CDR3 is 14 amino acids. The CDR3 nucleotides are TGTGCCAGTACTGGACAGGCCGCGGCTGAGGAACTGTTTTTT. This codes for CASTGQAAAEELFF.

This chain joins TRBV28 and TRBJ1-2, with D possibly matching TRBD1 (6 bases). CDR1 and CDR2 (germline): MDHEN, SYDVKM. The CDR3 totals 17 residues. V was trimmed by 3 bases and J by 6 bases, leaving 23 bases between them. In DNA, the CDR3 is TGTGCCAGCAGTTTTTCTTTTATGGTTAGTCGACAGGATGGCTACACCTTC. It is translated as CASSFSFMVSRQDGYTF.

The V call is TRBV12-1, the J call TRBJ2-1; the DNA was not used to check the table's D call, TRBD2. TRBV12-1 is a pseudogene locus. The CDR3 runs to 16 residues. The CDR3 loop reads CASSFARLAVYNEQFF. For the CDR3, the DNA is TGTGCCAGCAGCTTTGCTCGGCTAGCGGTCTACAATGAGCAGTTCTTC.

The V call is TRBV9, the J call TRBJ2-2; 8 positions agree with TRBD1. Per the germline V gene, CDR1 is SGDLS and CDR2 is YYNGEE. J gave up 6 bases and V 4 bases, and 8 bases lay outside the gene matches. The CDR3 is made up of 15 amino acids. The CDR3 reads CASSQTGESSGELFF. CDR3 DNA sequence: TGTGCCAGCAGCCAGACAGGGGAAAGTTCCGGGGAGCTGTTTTTT.